This T cell receptor beta chain was recovered during a study of OX40 agonist ivuxolimab in advanced cancers. Study-level findings and limits: Antigen specificity was not determined for the expanded peripheral T cells.

V gave up 5 bases and J gave up 7 bases, with 15 bases separating them. The CDR3 runs to 13 residues. CDR1 is SGHAT, CDR2 FQNNGV, per germline. Notes on this clone: Its antigen is undetermined.

The assay was immunoSEQ multiplex PCR, and TCRdb's table has in-frame clones only and misses some. The sample includes approximately 45,000 clones, approximately 85% of them seen just once. This specimen consisted of CD4+ or CD8+ T cells sorted from blood, obtained in a trial of the OX40 agonist ivuxolimab. The TCR sequence derives from an adult with an advanced solid tumor such as melanoma, head and neck, liver or kidney cancer. The J gene is TRBJ2-7, the V gene TRBV11-2; D is unclear. CDR3 sequence (DNA): TGTGCCAGCAGCCAAGAGTCGAGCGAGGAGCAGTACTTC. This translates into CASSQESSEEQYF.